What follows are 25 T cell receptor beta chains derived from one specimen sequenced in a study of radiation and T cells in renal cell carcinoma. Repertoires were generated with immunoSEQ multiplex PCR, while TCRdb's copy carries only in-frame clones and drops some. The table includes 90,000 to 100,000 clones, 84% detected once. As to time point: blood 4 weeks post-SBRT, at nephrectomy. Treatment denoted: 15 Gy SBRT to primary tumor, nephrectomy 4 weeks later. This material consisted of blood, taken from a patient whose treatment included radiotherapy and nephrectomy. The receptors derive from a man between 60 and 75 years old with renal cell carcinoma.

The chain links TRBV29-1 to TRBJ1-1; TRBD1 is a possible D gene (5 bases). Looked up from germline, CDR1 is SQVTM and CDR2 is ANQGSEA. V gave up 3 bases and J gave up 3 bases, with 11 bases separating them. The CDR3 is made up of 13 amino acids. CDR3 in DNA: TGCAGCGTTGATCAGGGTGAGGACACTGAAGCTTTCTTT. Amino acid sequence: CSVDQGEDTEAFF.

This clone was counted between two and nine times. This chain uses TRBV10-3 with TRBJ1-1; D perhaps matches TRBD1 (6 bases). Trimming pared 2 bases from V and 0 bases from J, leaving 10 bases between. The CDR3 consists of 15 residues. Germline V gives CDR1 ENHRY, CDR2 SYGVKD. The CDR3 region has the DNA TGTGCCATCAGTGAGGTGGGGGCGATGAACACTGAAGCTTTCTTT. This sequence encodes CAISEVGAMNTEAFF.

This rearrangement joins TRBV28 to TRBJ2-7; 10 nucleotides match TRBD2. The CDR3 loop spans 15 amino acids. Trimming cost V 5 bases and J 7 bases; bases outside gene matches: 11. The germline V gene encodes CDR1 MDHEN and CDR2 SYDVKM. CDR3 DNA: TGTGCCAGCAGTCCTCCTAGCGGGAGTAGTGAAGAGCAGTACTTC. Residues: CASSPPSGSSEEQYF.

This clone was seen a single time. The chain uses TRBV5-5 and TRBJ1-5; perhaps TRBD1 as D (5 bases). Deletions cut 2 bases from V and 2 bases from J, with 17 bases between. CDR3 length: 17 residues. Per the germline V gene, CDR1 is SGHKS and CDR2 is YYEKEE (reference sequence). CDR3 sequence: CASSFRIQGAGNQPQHF. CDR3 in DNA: TGTGCCAGCAGCTTCCGGATTCAGGGTGCGGGCAATCAGCCCCAGCATTTT.

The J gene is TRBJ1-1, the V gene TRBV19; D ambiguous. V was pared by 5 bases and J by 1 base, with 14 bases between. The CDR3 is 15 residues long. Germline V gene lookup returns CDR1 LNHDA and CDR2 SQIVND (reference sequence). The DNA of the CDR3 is TGTGCCAGTAGTCCCCCCCGGAGTAGGAACACTGAAGCTTTCTTT. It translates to CASSPPRSRNTEAFF.

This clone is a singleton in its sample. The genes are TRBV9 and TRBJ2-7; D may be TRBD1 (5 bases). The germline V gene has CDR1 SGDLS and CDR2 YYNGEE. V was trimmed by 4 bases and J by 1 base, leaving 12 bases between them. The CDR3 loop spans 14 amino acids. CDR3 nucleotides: TGTGCCAGCAGCCTAGGGGTGGATTCCTACGAGCAGTACTTC. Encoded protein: CASSLGVDSYEQYF.

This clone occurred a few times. CDR3 residues: CASSRREGEQFF. DNA for the CDR3: TGTGCCAGTAGTAGACGGGAGGGTGAGCAGTTCTTC. The chain links TRBV19 to TRBJ2-1; 8 bases match TRBD2. V shed 4 bases and J 9 bases; nucleotides not matched to a gene: 2. This CDR3 spans 12 amino acids. The V gene's germline CDR1 is LNHDA and CDR2 SQIVND (reference sequence). Supplemented by reference TRBV19 and TRBJ2-1, the full variable domain reads DGGITQSPKYLFRKEGQNVTLSCEQNLNHDAMYWYRQDPGQGLRLIYYSQIVNDFQKGDIAEGYSVSREKKESFPLTVTSAQKNPTAFYLCASSRREGEQFFGPGTRLTVL.

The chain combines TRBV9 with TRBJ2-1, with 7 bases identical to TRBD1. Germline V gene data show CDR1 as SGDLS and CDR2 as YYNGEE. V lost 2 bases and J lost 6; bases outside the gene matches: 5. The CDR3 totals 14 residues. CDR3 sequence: CASSVGQVGNEQFF. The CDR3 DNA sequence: TGTGCCAGCAGCGTTGGACAGGTTGGCAATGAGCAGTTCTTC.

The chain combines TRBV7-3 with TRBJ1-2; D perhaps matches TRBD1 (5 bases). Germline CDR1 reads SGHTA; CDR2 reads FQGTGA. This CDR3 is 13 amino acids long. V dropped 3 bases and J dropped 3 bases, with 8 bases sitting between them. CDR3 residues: CASSFSGDYGYTF. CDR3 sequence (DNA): TGTGCCAGCAGCTTTTCGGGGGACTATGGCTACACCTTC.

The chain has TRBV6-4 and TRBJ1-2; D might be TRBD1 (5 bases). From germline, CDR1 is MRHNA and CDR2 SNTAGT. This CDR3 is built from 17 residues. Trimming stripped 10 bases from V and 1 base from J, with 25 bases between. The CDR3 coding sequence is TGTGCCATCAGAGACTTTCGTCCAGGGCCGCTTAACTATGGCTACACCTTC. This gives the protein CAIRDFRPGPLNYGYTF.

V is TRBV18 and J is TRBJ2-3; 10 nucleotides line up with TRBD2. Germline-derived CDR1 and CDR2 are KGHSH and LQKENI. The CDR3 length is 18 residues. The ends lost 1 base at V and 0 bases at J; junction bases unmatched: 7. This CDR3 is CASSPLPGLAASTDTQYF. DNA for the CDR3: TGTGCCAGCTCACCACTCCCCGGACTAGCGGCTAGCACAGATACGCAGTATTTT.

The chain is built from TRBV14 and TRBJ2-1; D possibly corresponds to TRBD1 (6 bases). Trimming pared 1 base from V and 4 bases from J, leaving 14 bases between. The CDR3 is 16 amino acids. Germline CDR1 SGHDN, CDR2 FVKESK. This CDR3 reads CASSQGPPDRYNEQFF. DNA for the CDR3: TGTGCCAGCAGCCAAGGCCCTCCTGACAGGTACAATGAGCAGTTCTTC.

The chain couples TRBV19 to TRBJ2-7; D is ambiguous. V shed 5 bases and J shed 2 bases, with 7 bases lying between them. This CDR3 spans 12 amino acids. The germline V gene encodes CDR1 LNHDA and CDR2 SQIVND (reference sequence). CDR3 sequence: CASSPGTYEQYF. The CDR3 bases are TGTGCCAGTAGTCCTGGGACCTACGAGCAGTACTTC.

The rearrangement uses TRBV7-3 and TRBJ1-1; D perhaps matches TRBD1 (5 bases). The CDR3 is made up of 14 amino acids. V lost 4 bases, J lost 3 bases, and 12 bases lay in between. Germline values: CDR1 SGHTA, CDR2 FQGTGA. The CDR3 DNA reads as TGTGCCAGCAGCTCCGACAGTACGGACACTGAAGCTTTCTTT. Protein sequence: CASSSDSTDTEAFF.

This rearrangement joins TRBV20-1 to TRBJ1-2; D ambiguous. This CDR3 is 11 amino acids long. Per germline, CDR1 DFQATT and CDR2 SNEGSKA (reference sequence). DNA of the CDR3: TGCACCTCCCGGGAAAACTATGGCTACACCTTC. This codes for CTSRENYGYTF.

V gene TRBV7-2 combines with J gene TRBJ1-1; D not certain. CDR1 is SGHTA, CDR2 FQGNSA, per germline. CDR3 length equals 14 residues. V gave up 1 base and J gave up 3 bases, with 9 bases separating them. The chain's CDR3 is CASSLGFSYTEAFF. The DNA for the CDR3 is TGTGCCAGCAGCTTAGGTTTCTCGTACACTGAAGCTTTCTTT.

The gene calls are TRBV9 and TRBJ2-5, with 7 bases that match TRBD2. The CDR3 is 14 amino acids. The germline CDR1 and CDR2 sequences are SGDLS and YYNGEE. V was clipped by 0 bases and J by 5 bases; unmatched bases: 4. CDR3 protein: CASSVGGSVETQYF. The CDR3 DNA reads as TGTGCCAGCAGCGTAGGCGGGAGTGTGGAGACCCAGTACTTC.

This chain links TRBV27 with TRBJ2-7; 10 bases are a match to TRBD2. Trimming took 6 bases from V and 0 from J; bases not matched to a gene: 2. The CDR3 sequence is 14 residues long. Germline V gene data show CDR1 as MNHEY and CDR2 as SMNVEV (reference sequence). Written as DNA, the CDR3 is TGTGCCAGCAGGGCTAGCGGGAGCTCCTACGAGCAGTACTTC. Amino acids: CASRASGSSYEQYF.

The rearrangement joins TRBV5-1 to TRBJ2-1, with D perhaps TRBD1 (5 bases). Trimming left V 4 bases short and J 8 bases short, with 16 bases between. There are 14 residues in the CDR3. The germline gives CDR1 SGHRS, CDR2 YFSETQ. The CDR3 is CASSGQGDLDEQFF. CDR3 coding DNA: TGCGCCAGCAGCGGGCAGGGTGATTTGGATGAGCAGTTCTTC.

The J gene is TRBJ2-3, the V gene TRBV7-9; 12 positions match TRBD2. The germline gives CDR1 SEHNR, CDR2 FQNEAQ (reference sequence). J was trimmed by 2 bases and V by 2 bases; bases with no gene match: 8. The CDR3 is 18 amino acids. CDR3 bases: TGTGCCAGCAGCTTAAAACCACGACTAGCGGGAGTCACAGATACGCAGTATTTT. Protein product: CASSLKPRLAGVTDTQYF.

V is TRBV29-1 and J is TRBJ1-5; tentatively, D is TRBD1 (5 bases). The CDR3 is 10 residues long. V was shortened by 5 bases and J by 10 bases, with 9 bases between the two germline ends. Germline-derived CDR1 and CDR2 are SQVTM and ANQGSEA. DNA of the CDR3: TGCAGCGTTAATCAGGGCCCCCAGCATTTT. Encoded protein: CSVNQGPQHF.

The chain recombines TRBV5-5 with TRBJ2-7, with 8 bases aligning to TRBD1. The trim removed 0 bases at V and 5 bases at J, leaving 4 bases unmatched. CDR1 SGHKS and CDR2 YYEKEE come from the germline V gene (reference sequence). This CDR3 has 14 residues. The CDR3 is CASSLGQGSDEQYF. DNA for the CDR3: TGTGCCAGCAGCTTGGGACAGGGGAGCGACGAGCAGTACTTC.

CDR3 protein: CASSFMDRYEQYF. The DNA for the CDR3 is TGTGCCAGCAGCTTTATGGACCGCTACGAGCAGTACTTC. V and J are TRBV5-6 and TRBJ2-7, with D uncertain. Trimming took off 2 bases at V and 3 bases at J, with 9 bases between the two ends. Germline lookup yields CDR1 SGHDT and CDR2 YYEEEE. This CDR3 is built from 13 residues.

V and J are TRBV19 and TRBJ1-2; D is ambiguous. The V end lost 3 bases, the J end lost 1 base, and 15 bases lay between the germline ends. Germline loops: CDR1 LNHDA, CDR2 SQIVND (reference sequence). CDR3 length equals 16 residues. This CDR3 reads CASSIAIGWGNYGYTF. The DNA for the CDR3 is TGTGCCAGTAGTATCGCGATCGGGTGGGGTAACTATGGCTACACCTTC.

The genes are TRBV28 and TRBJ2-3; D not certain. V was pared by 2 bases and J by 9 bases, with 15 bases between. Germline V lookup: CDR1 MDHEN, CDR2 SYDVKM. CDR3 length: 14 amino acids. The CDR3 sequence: CASSLTGRGNTQYF. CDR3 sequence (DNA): TGTGCCAGCAGTTTAACGGGTAGAGGTAACACGCAGTATTTT. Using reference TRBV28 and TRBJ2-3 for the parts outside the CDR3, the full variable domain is DVKVTQSSRYLVKRTGEKVFLECVQDMDHENMFWYRQDPGLGLRLIYFSYDVKMKEKGDIPEGYSVSREKKERFSLILESASTNQTSMYLCASSLTGRGNTQYFGPGTRLTVL.